The sequence of this TCR beta chain was determined in a study of T cells in Graves' hyperthyroidism and ophthalmopathy (dated by TCRdb to about 2019). In terms of the full investigation: Peripheral blood samples were taken at initial diagnosis, before any treatment was given. To identify TCR V-J signatures that set the groups apart, the researchers used a discovery cohort of 95 to 100 patients, made up of 40 to 45 with Graves' ophthalmopathy and approximately 57 with stable Graves' hyperthyroidism. Once sampling was done, hyperthyroidism patients were given methimazole at a starting dose of 30 mg daily, whereas ophthalmopathy patients were given high-dose intravenous methylprednisolone. Thyroid tissue and blood T-cell repertoires from about six Graves' hyperthyroidism patients were also compared in the study. Prospective prediction of ophthalmopathy was tested in an independent validation cohort consisting of 18 to 20 hyperthyroidism patients and some 16 patients who later progressed to ophthalmopathy. According to the paper, TCR Vbeta CDR3 sequencing was carried out on over 130 peripheral blood samples, which came from more than 40 ophthalmopathy, some 73 hyperthyroidism and some 17 progressor patients. The 95 to 100 discovery patients were randomly divided into training and test sets at a 7:3 ratio. Study-wide conclusions, independent of this receptor: No statistical method was used to fix the sample size in advance, and group allocation was not hidden from the investigators. Most expanded thyroid clonotypes (frequency above 0.001) were also detected in blood, a finding suggesting that blood repertoires may reflect thyroid immune responses. During validation, the model predicted progression to ophthalmopathy a median of around 7 months ahead of onset, with just under 71% sensitivity and roughly 72% specificity. A 13 V-J signature model separated ophthalmopathy from stable hyperthyroidism, with about 88% sensitivity and roughly 81% specificity in cross-validation and 80%/75% in testing.

Relative to germline, V is missing 3 bases and J is missing 4 bases, with 6 bases of the junction outside any gene match. CDR3 length: 15 amino acids, cysteine to phenylalanine. CDR3 DNA is the only sequence kept; it has 45 bases, read in frame from the first base. Reading the germline V gene gives CDR1 KGHDR and CDR2 SFDVKD. Ten or more counts support this clonotype. Its binding antigen is unknown. No per-base quality is available; no much larger clone lies one base away. TCR beta CDR3 regions were amplified from RNA transcripts. For the first round of RT-PCR on the TCR CDR3, the HTBI primer set was used together with the Qiagen OneStep RT-PCR kit. Libraries were constructed in a second round of multiplex PCR, after which size selection and purification were carried out. Sequencing of the libraries was done on an Illumina HiSeq2000 using paired-end 100 bp reads. The study's processing was this. SOAPnuke was used to process the raw data, with reads discarded if the reads contained adapters or uncalled bases, had a mean Phred below 15, or lacked an exact constant-primer or identifier match. High-quality paired reads were merged using COPE v1.2.5, and each unique nucleotide sequence was defined as a clonotype. Clonotypes were aligned to IMGT TRBV, TRBD and TRBJ reference segments using MiTCR v1.1. The analysis was restricted to V-J combinations with a frequency above 0.0001, which together covered 99.2% of the repertoires. A TCS score was defined as the ratio between F50 (clonal expansion) and ExV (chaos), using BLOSUM62-based TCRdist between CDR3 peptides within each V-J. Welch's t-statistics and random forest reduced around 520 V-J features to fewer than 15, which were used in a naive Bayes classifier (R e1071). The raw public data were reprocessed by TCRdb itself: fastp quality trimming at Q25, MiXCR clonotype calling, in-frame beta chains only. Each record represents a unique CDR3 protein, reported with the most common genes and DNA among its rows. The authors' filters were not applied to this entry. Here the sample has about 380,000 distinct CDR3 sequences; roughly 15% occur a single time. Around a fifth of the sample belongs to the ten largest clones.

In the ophthalmopathy patients, disease was moderately to severely active, with a Clinical Activity Score of 3 or more, a NOSPECS grade of 4 or more, and a duration of less than 3 months. Patients with uncontrolled infections, other autoimmune diseases, pregnancy or lactation were excluded. Clinical symptoms, serum thyroxine and TRAb, thyroid ultrasound, and orbital computed tomography formed the basis for the diagnoses. PBMCs were isolated from 8 to 10 ml of fresh peripheral blood by Ficoll-Paque density gradient centrifugation. Total RNA was extracted with Trizol reagent, and quality was checked on an Agilent 2100 Bioanalyzer.

The sample comprised blood. The receptor chain draws on TRBV24-1 and TRBJ1-2, and TRBD1 matches 8 of the central bases. This receptor was obtained from a woman aged 25 to 39 with Graves' ophthalmopathy. This receptor has the CDR3 CATSDPGQGGYGYTF. The DNA sequence follows: TGTGCCACCAGTGATCCAGGACAGGGCGGCTATGGCTACACCTTC.